This entry is about one T cell receptor beta chain. Antigen specificity is unknown. The CDR3 consists of 12 residues. The germline CDR1 and CDR2 sequences are GTSNPN and SVGIG (reference sequence). V was shortened by 4 bases and J by 3 bases, with 7 bases between the two germline ends. The data originate from a study of high-grade serous ovarian cancer treatment subgroups. Whole-study context: Each sample yielded on average roughly 7,500 unique TCR beta rearrangements from 12,000 to 15,000 reads.

The study's findings and limits: Clonal relatedness tracked neoantigen level, and by trend copy number and mutation load. Same-patient tumor repertoires overlapped at about 0.1 to 0.79; different patients barely overlapped.

Profiled with immunoSEQ multiplex PCR; TCRdb holds only in-frame clones, not every one. The sample shows about 4,800 clones, over 60% of them seen only once. Tumor samples were obtained before definitive surgery or chemotherapy. The V call is TRBV30, the J call TRBJ1-3; D gene uncertain. The sequence was obtained from a human donor with high-grade serous ovarian cancer. Sample: tumor tissue. The CDR3: CAWKKVGNTIYF. The CDR3 DNA sequence: TGTGCCTGGAAAAAAGTTGGAAACACCATATATTTT.